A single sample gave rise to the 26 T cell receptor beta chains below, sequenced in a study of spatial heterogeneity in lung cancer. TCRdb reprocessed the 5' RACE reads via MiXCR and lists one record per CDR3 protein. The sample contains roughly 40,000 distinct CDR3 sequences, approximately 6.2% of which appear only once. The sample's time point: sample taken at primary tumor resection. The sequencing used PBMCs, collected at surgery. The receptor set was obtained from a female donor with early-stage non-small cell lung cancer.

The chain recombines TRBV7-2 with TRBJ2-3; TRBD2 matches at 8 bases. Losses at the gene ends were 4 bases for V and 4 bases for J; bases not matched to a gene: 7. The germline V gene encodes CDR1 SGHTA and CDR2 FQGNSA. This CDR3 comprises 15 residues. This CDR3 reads CASSSSGLAPDTQYF. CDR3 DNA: TGTGCCAGCAGCTCTAGCGGACTAGCCCCAGATACGCAGTATTTT.

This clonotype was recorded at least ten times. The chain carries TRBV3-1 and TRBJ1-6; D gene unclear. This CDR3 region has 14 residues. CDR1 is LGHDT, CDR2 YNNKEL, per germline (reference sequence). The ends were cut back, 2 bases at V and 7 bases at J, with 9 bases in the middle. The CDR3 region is CASSQLFGNSPLHF. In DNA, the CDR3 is TGTGCCAGCAGCCAATTATTCGGGAATTCACCCCTCCACTTT.

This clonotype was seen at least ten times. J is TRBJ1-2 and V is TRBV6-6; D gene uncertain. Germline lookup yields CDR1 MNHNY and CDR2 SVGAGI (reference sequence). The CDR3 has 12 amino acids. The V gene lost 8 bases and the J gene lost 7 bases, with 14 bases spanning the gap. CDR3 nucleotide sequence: TGTGCCAGCGTTACGTCGGGGATTGGCTACACCTTC. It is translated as CASVTSGIGYTF.

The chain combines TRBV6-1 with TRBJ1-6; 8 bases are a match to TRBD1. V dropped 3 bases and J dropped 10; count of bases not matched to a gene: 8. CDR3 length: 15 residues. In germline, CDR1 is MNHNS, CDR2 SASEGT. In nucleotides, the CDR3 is TGTGCCAGCAGTGATAGACAGGGGCGCGGGTCACCCCTCCACTTT. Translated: CASSDRQGRGSPLHF.

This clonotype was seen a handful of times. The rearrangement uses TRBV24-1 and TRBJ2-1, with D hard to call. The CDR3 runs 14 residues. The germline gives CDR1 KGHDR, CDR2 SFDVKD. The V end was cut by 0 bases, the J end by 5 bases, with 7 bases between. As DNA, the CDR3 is TGTGCCACCAGTGATTTGTTCCTCGACAATGAGCAGTTCTTC. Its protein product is CATSDLFLDNEQFF.

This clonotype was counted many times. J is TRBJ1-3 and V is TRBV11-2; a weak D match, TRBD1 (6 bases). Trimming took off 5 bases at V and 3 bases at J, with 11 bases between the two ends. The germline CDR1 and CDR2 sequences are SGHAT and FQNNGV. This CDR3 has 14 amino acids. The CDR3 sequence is CASSPWDIGNTIYF. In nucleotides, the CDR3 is TGTGCCAGCAGCCCGTGGGACATTGGAAACACCATATATTTT.

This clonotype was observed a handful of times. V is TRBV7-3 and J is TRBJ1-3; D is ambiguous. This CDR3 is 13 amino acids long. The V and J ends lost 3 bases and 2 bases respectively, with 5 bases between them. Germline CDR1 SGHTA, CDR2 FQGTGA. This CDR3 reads CASSLTPGNTIYF. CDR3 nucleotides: TGTGCCAGCAGCTTGACCCCTGGAAACACCATATATTTT.

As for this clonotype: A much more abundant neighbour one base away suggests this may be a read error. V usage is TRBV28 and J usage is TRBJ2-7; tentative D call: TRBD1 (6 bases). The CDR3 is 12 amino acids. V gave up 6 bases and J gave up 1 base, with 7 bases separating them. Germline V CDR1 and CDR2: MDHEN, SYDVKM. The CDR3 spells CASSGQSYEQYF. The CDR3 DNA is TGTGCCAGCAGCGGACAGTCCTACGAGCAGTACTTC.

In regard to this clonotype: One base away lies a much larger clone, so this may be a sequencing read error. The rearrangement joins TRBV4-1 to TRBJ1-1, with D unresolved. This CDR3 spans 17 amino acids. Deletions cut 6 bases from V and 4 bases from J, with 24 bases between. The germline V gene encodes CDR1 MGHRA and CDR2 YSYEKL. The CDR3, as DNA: TGCGCCAGCAGGTTTGGCGCAACAACACTTGGAGGCACTGAAGCTTTCTTT. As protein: CASRFGATTLGGTEAFF.

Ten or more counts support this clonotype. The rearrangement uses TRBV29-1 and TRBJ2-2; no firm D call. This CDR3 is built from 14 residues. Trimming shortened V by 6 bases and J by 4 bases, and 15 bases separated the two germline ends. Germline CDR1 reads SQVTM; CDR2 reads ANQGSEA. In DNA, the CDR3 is TGCAGCGTAAGACCCAATCGGGTCACCGGGGAGCTGTTTTTT. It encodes CSVRPNRVTGELFF.

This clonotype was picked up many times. In DNA form, the CDR3 reads TGTGCCAGCAGTGTGACTCCAAGCGGGGGGACCATGGATACGCAGTATTTT. The encoded protein is CASSVTPSGGTMDTQYF. V is TRBV28 and J is TRBJ2-3; 9 nucleotides line up with TRBD2. The junction had 15 bases not matched to a gene; V was cut back by 5 bases and J by 6 bases. Germline lookup yields CDR1 MDHEN and CDR2 SYDVKM. The CDR3 consists of 17 residues.

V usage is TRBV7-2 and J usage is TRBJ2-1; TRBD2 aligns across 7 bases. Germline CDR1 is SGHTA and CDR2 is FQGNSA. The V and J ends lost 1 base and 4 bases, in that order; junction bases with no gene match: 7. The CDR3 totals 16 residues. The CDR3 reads CASSLGAGLGYNEQFF. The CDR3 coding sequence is TGTGCCAGCAGCTTAGGGGCCGGACTAGGTTACAATGAGCAGTTCTTC.

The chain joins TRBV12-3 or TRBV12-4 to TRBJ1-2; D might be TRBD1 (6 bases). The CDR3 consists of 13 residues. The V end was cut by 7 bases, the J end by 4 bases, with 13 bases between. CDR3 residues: CASTVTGLYGYTF. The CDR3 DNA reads TGTGCCAGCACTGTTACAGGGCTCTATGGCTACACCTTC.

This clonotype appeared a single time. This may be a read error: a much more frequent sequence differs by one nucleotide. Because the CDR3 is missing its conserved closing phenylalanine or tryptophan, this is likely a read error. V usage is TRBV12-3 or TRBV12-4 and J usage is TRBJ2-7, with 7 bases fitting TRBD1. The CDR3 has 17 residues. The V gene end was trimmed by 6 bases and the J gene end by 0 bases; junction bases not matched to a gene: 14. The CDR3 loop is CASSFPPRQGSSYEQYY. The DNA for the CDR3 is TGTGCCAGCAGCTTCCCTCCTCGACAGGGAAGCTCCTACGAGCAGTACTAC.

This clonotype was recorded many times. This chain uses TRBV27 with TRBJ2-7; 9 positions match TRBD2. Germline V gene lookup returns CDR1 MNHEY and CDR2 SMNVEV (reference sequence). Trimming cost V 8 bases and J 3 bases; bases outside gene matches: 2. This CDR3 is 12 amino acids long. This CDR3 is CASHSGGYEQYF. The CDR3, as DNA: TGTGCCAGCCATAGCGGGGGCTACGAGCAGTACTTC.

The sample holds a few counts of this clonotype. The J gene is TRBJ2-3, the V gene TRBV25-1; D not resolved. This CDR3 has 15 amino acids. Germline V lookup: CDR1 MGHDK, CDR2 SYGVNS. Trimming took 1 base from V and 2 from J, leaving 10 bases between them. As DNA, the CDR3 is TGTGCCAGCAGTGAATTTGGCGGCCCCACAGATACGCAGTATTTT. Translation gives CASSEFGGPTDTQYF. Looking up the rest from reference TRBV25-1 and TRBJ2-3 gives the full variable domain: EADIYQTPRYLVIGTGKKITLECSQTMGHDKMYWYQQDPGMELHLIHYSYGVNSTEKGDLSSESTVSRIRTEHFPLTLESARPSHTSQYLCASSEFGGPTDTQYFGPGTRLTVL.

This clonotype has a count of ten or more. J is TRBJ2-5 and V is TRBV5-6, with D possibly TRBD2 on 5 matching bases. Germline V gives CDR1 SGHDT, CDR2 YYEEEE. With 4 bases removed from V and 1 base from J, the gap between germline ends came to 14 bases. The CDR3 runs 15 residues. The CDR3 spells CASSAMLALQETQYF. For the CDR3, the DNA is TGTGCCAGCAGCGCCATGCTAGCCCTCCAAGAGACCCAGTACTTC.

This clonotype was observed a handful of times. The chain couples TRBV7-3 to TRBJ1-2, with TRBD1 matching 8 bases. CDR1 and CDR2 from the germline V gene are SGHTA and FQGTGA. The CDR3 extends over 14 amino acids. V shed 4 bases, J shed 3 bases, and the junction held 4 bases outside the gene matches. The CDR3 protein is CASSSGQGDYGYTF. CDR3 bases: TGTGCCAGCAGCTCTGGACAGGGCGACTATGGCTACACCTTC.

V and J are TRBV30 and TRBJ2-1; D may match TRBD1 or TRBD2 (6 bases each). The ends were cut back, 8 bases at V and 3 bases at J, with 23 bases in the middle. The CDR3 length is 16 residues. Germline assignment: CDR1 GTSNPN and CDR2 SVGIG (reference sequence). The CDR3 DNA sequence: TGTGCCGTTCGCCCCAACGGGGGCCCAAACTACAATGAGCAGTTCTTC. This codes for CAVRPNGGPNYNEQFF. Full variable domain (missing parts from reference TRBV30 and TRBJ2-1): SQTIHQWPATLVQPVGSPLSLECTVEGTSNPNLYWYRQAAGRGLQLLFYSVGIGQISSEVPQNLSASRPQDRQFILSSKKLLLSDSGFYLCAVRPNGGPNYNEQFFGPGTRLTVL.

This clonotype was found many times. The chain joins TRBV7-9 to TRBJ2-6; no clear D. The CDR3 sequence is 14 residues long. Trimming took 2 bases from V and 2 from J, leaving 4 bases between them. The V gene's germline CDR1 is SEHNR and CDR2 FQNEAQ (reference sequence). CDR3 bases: TGTGCCAGCAGCTTACTAGCTGGGGCCAACGTCCTGACTTTC. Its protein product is CASSLLAGANVLTF.

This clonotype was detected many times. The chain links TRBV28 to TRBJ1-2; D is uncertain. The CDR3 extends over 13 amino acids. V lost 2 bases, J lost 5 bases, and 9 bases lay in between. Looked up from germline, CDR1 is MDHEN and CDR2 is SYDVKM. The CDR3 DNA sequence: TGTGCCAGCAGTTTAGGTCCGGGGTATGGCTACACCTTC. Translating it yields CASSLGPGYGYTF.

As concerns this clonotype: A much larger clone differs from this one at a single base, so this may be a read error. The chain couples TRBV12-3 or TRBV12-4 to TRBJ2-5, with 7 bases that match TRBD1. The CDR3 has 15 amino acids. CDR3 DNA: TGTGCCGGCAGTACCGGGACCCAGGGGGAAGAGACCCAGTACTTC. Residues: CAGSTGTQGEETQYF.

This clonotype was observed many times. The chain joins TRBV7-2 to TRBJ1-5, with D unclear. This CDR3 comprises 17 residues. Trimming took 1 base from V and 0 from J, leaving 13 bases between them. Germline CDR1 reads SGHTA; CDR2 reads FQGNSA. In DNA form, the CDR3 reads TGTGCCAGCAGCTTAGTGGGGAGCCCCTATAGCAATCAGCCCCAGCATTTT. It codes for CASSLVGSPYSNQPQHF.

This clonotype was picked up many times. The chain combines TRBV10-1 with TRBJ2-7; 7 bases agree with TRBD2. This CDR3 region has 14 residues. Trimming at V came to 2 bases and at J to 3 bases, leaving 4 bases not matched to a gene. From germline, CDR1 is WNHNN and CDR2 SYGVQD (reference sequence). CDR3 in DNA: TGCGCCAGCAGTGAGGGGGGGGTCAACTACGAGCAGTACTTC. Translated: CASSEGGVNYEQYF.

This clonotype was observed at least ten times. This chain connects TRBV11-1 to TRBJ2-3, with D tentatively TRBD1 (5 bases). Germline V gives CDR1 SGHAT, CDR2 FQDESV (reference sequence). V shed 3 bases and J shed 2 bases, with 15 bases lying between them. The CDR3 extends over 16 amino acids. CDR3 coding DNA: TGTGCCAGCAGCTTTAAAGGGGCCGCTTACACAGATACGCAGTATTTT. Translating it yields CASSFKGAAYTDTQYF.

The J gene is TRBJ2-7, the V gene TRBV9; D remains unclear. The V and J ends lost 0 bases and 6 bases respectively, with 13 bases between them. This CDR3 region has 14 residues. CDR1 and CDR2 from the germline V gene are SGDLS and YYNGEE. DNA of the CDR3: TGTGCCAGCAGCGTAGAGTCCTACCGTGGCGAGCAGTACTTC. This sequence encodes CASSVESYRGEQYF.